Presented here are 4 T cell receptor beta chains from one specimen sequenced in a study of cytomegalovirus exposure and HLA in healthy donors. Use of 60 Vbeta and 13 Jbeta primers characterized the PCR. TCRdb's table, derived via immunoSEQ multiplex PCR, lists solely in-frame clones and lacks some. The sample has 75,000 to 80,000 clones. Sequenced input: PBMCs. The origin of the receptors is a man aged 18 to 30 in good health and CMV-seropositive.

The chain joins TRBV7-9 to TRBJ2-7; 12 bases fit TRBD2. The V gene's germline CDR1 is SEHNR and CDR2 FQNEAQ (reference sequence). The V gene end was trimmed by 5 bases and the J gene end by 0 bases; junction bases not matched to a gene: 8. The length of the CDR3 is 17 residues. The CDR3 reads CASSTGTSGHRSYEQYF. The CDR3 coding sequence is TGTGCCAGCAGCACCGGGACTAGCGGGCACCGCTCCTACGAGCAGTACTTC.

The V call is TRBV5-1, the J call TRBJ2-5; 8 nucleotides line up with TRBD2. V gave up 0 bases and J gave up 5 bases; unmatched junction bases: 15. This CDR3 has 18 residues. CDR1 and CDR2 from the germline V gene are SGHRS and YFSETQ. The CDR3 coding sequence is TGCGCCAGCAGCTTGGGGGGGGACCACCTAGCGGGTCGGGAGACCCAGTACTTC. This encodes CASSLGGDHLAGRETQYF.

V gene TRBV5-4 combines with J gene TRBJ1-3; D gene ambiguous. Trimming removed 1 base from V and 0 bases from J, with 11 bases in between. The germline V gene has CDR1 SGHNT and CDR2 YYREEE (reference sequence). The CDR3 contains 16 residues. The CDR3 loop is CASSLPTGISGNTIYF. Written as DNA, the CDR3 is TGTGCCAGCAGCTTGCCAACGGGTATCTCTGGAAACACCATATATTTT.

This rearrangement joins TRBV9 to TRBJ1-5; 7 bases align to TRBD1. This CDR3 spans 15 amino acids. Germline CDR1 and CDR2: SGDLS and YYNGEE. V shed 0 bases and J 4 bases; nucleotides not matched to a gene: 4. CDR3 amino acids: CASSVGTGWNQPQHF. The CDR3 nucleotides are TGTGCCAGCAGCGTAGGGACAGGCTGGAATCAGCCCCAGCATTTT.